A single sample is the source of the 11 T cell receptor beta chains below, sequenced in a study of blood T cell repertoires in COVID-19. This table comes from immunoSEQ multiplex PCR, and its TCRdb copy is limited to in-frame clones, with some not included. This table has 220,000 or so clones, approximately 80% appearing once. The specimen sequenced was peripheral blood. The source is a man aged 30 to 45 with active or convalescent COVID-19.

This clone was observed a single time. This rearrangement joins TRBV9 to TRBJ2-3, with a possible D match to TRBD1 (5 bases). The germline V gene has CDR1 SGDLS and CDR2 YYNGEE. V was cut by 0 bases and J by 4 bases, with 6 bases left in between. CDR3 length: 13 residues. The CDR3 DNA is TGTGCCAGCAGCGTAGACAGGCCAGATACGCAGTATTTT. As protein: CASSVDRPDTQYF.

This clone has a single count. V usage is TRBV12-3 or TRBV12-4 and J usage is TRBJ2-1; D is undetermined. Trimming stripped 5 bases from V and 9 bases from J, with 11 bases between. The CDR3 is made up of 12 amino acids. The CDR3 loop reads CASSLLRGEQFF. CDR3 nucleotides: TGTGCCAGCAGTCTCCTACGAGGTGAGCAGTTCTTC.

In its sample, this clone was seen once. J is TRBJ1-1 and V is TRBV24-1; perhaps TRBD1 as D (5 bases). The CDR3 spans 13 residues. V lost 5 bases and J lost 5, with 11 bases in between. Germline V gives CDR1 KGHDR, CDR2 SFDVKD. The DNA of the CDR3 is TGTGCCACCAGTGCCAGCAAGGGGACTGAAGCTTTCTTT. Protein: CATSASKGTEAFF.

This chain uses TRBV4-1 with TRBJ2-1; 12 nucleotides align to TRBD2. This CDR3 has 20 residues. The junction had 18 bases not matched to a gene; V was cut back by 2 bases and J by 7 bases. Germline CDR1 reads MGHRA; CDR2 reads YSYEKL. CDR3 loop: CASSQRSTSGGTQRWNEQFF. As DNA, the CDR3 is TGCGCCAGCAGCCAAAGGTCCACTAGCGGGGGGACCCAGCGCTGGAATGAGCAGTTCTTC.

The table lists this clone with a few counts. The CDR3 DNA reads as TGTGCCAGCGAGAGGGCAGAGAAGGCTGGAAACACCATATATTTT. Its protein product is CASERAEKAGNTIYF. The chain employs TRBV25-1 and TRBJ1-3; D gene unclear. Trimming removed 8 bases at V and 2 bases at J, with 16 bases between. The CDR3 sequence is 15 residues long. Per the germline V gene, CDR1 is MGHDK and CDR2 is SYGVNS.

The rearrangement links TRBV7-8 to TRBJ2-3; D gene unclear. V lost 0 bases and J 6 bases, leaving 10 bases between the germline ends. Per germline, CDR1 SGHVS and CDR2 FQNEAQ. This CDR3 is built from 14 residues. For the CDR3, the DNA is TGTGCCAGCAGCTTAGCATTCGTGAGGGATACGCAGTATTTT. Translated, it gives CASSLAFVRDTQYF.

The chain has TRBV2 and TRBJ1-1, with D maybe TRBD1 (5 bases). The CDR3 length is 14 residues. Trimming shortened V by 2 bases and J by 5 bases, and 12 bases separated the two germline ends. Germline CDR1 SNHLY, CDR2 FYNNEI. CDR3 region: CASSELVGLTEAFF. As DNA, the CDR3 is TGTGCCAGCAGTGAACTGGTGGGGCTTACTGAAGCTTTCTTT.

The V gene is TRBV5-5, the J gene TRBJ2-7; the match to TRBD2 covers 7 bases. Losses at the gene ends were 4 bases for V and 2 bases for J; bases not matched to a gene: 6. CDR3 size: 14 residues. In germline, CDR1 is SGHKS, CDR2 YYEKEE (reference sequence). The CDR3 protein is CASSQGGVTYEQYF. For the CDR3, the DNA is TGTGCCAGCAGCCAGGGAGGGGTGACCTACGAGCAGTACTTC.

CDR3 nucleotides: TGTGCCAGCAGTGTCCTTCTAAGCTCCTACGAGCAGTACTTC. Its translation: CASSVLLSSYEQYF. The V call is TRBV6-2 or TRBV6-3, the J call TRBJ2-7; D call uncertain. With 5 bases removed from V and 0 bases from J, the gap between germline ends came to 11 bases. Germline assignment: CDR1 MNHEY and CDR2 SVGEGT. The CDR3 runs 14 residues.

CDR3 in amino acids: CSASTGTGIYGYTF. Written as DNA, the CDR3 is TGCAGTGCTAGTACCGGGACAGGGATCTATGGCTACACCTTC. V usage is TRBV20-1 and J usage is TRBJ1-2, with 9 positions matching TRBD1. Germline V gene data show CDR1 as DFQATT and CDR2 as SNEGSKA (reference sequence). The CDR3 has 14 residues. V shed 3 bases, J shed 4 bases, and the junction held 6 bases outside the gene matches.

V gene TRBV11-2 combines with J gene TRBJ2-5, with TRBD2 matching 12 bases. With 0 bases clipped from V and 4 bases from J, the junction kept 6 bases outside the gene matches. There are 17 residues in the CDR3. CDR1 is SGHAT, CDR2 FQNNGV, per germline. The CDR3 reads CASSLDPWTSGAETQYF. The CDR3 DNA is TGTGCCAGCAGCTTAGATCCTTGGACTAGCGGGGCAGAGACCCAGTACTTC.